This TCR beta chain was profiled in a study of molecular identifiers for immune sequencing clone quantification. Study-level information: Replicate experiments took RNA from roughly 20,000 or 100,000 naive CD8 cells, divided it five ways and sequenced four. General study results and limits: Clonotypes topping 20 RNA copies carried over 98% of effector molecules but under 1% of naive ones.

A CD8+CD4-CCR7+CD45RA+ phenotype served as the sorting definition for naive CD8 T cells. Making the bulk TCR libraries relied on previously described methods and listed TCR primers. Using its own MiXCR run on the PCR reads, TCRdb lists one record per CDR3 protein. The profile shows around 89,000 distinct CDR3 sequences, around 17% of them singletons. In its sample, this clonotype was seen a few times. Its antigen is not known. This TCR was sampled from a human donor in good health. Some libraries in this study had Jurkat cell RNA spiked in. The sample was naive CD8+ T cells from blood, with Jurkat cell RNA spiked in. Subset defined: FACS-sorted CD8+CD4-CCR7+CD45RA+ naive T cells.

CDR3: CASGGSDYQTTGELFF. CDR3 in DNA: TGTGCCAGTGGCGGGAGCGACTACCAAACAACCGGGGAGCTGTTTTTT. The V and J genes are TRBV19 and TRBJ2-2; 7 positions match TRBD2. Germline CDR1 is LNHDA and CDR2 is SQIVND (reference sequence). Trimming took 8 bases from V and 5 from J; bases not matched to a gene: 14. CDR3 length equals 16 residues.